The clone carrying this T cell receptor beta chain was picked up a small number of times. The antigen is undetermined. Primers: 60 Vbeta forward and 13 Jbeta reverse. Libraries were prepared by immunoSEQ multiplex PCR; TCRdb keeps only in-frame clonotypes and omits some of them. The top ten hold over 3.5% of the sample, which has about 100,000 clones, less than 80% seen once. The data were obtained in a study of cytomegalovirus exposure and HLA in healthy donors. Whole-study findings and limits: Highly shared variants forming one cluster were likely a sequencing artifact.

The TCR sequence derives from a middle-aged man in good health and CMV-seronegative. The sample consisted of PBMCs.

The CDR3 bases are TGTGCCGCGAACCGAGGCGGGGGATACGAGCAGTACTTC. Translating gives CAANRGGGYEQYF. The V and J genes are TRBV30 and TRBJ2-7, with 7 bases identical to TRBD2. Trimming removed 8 bases from V and 4 bases from J; junction bases left unmatched: 11. Germline values: CDR1 GTSNPN, CDR2 SVGIG (reference sequence). This CDR3 has 13 amino acids.